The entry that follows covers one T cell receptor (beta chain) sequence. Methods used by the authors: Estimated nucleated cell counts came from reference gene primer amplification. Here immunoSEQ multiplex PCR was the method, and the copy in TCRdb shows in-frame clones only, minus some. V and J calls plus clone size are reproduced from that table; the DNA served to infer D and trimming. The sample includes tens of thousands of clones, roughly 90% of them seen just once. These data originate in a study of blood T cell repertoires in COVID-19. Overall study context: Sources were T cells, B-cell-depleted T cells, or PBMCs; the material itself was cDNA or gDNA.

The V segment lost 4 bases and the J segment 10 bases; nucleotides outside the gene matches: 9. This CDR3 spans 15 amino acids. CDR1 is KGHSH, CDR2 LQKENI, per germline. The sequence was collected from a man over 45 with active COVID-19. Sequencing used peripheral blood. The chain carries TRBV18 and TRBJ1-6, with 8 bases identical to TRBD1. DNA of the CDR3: TGTGCCAGCTCACGGCTCCCGGACAGGGAGTCACCCCTCCACTTT. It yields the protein CASSRLPDRESPLHF. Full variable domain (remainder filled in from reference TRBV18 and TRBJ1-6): NAGVMQNPRHLVRRRGQEARLRCSPMKGHSHVYWYRQLPEEGLKFMVYLQKENIIDESGMPKERFSAEFPKEGPSILRIQQVVRGDSAAYFCASSRLPDRESPLHFGNGTRLTVT.